This is a list of T cell receptor beta chains from one sample in a study of Ad26.COV2.S vaccination and SARS-CoV-2 variants. Sequencing used immunoSEQ multiplex PCR; TCRdb keeps in-frame clones, though not all of them. The sample has 450,000 to 550,000 clones, 89% seen once. The input for sequencing was peripheral blood, taken in a trial of Ad26.COV2.S vaccine versus placebo. The source of these receptors is a person aged 18 to 59 who received the Ad26.COV2.S COVID-19 vaccine or a placebo. CDR3s include the opening cysteine and the closing phenylalanine or tryptophan. Fields, in order: CDR3 protein, CDR3 DNA, D gene, V gene, clone size, J gene. A D gene is named only where the DNA matches it firmly. Size is stated for part of the rows, as once, few or many counts, or as a class when the clone is expanded.

cdr3_aa: CASSPLPGGNEQFF
cdr3_nt: TGTGCCAGCAGTCCTTTACCGGGGGGCAATGAGCAGTTCTTC
d_call: TRBD2
v_call: TRBV6-4
clone_size: many
j_call: TRBJ2-1

cdr3_aa: CASSLTGNTEAFF
cdr3_nt: TGTGCCAGCAGCTTGACAGGGAACACTGAAGCTTTCTTT
d_call: .
v_call: TRBV7-3
clone_size: .
j_call: TRBJ1-1

cdr3_aa: CASSPSSYEQYF
cdr3_nt: TGTGCCAGCTCACCTTCCTCCTACGAGCAGTACTTC
d_call: .
v_call: TRBV18
clone_size: .
j_call: TRBJ2-7

cdr3_aa: CASSSGLAKNIQYF
cdr3_nt: TGTGCCAGCAGTTCCGGGTTGGCCAAAAACATTCAGTACTTC
d_call: .
v_call: TRBV25-1
clone_size: .
j_call: TRBJ2-4

cdr3_aa: CASSISGTVNTEAFF
cdr3_nt: TGTGCCAGCAGTATTTCCGGGACGGTGAACACTGAAGCTTTCTTT
d_call: .
v_call: TRBV27
clone_size: .
j_call: TRBJ1-1

cdr3_aa: CASSRLTMVAGGPALTSSTDTQYF
cdr3_nt: TGTGCCAGCTCACGGTTGACGATGGTAGCGGGAGGGCCAGCCCTGACCTCTAGCACAGATACGCAGTATTTT
d_call: TRBD2
v_call: TRBV18
clone_size: .
j_call: TRBJ2-3

cdr3_aa: CAWRGRGQFYIGELFF
cdr3_nt: TGTGCCTGGCGGGGTAGGGGACAGTTTTACATAGGGGAGCTGTTTTTT
d_call: TRBD1
v_call: TRBV30
clone_size: .
j_call: TRBJ2-2

cdr3_aa: CASSPVGLAYNEQFF
cdr3_nt: TGTGCCAGCAGCCCCGTGGGACTAGCCTACAATGAGCAGTTCTTC
d_call: TRBD2
v_call: TRBV7-6
clone_size: .
j_call: TRBJ2-1

cdr3_aa: CASSGTPQGKTQYF
cdr3_nt: TGTGCCAGCAGTGGAACCCCACAGGGAAAGACCCAGTACTTC
d_call: .
v_call: TRBV2
clone_size: .
j_call: TRBJ2-5

cdr3_aa: CASSSQGQGTEAFF
cdr3_nt: TGTGCCAGTAGTTCTCAAGGACAGGGTACTGAAGCTTTCTTT
d_call: TRBD1
v_call: TRBV19
clone_size: .
j_call: TRBJ1-1

cdr3_aa: CASTRTRANTEAFF
cdr3_nt: TGTGCCAGTACCAGGACAAGGGCAAACACTGAAGCTTTCTTT
d_call: .
v_call: TRBV19
clone_size: .
j_call: TRBJ1-1

cdr3_aa: CASSLGARTGTGNTIYF
cdr3_nt: TGTGCCAGCAGCTTAGGGGCGCGGACAGGGACAGGAAACACCATATATTTT
d_call: TRBD1
v_call: TRBV7-2
clone_size: .
j_call: TRBJ1-3

cdr3_aa: CASSLVLAGGADTQYF
cdr3_nt: TGTGCCAGCAGCTTGGTGCTAGCGGGAGGAGCAGATACGCAGTATTTT
d_call: TRBD2
v_call: TRBV5-5
clone_size: .
j_call: TRBJ2-3

cdr3_aa: CASSTLQGWYEQYF
cdr3_nt: TGTGCCAGCAGCACCCTACAGGGATGGTACGAGCAGTACTTC
d_call: .
v_call: TRBV7-9
clone_size: .
j_call: TRBJ2-7

cdr3_aa: CASSSGTSSGNTIYF
cdr3_nt: TGTGCTAGCAGCTCGGGGACAAGCTCTGGAAACACCATATATTTT
d_call: .
v_call: TRBV7-7
clone_size: .
j_call: TRBJ1-3

cdr3_aa: CASSLDSGGKPQHF
cdr3_nt: TGTGCCAGCAGCTTAGATTCGGGAGGGAAGCCCCAGCATTTT
d_call: .
v_call: TRBV7-2
clone_size: .
j_call: TRBJ1-5

cdr3_aa: CASNAGGDEQFF
cdr3_nt: TGTGCCAGCAATGCGGGGGGGGATGAGCAGTTCTTC
d_call: TRBD2
v_call: TRBV2
clone_size: .
j_call: TRBJ2-1

cdr3_aa: CASSPGLAGIEQFF
cdr3_nt: TGCGCCTCTTCTCCGGGACTAGCGGGAATTGAGCAGTTCTTC
d_call: TRBD2
v_call: TRBV4-1
clone_size: .
j_call: TRBJ2-1

cdr3_aa: CASSFFGNTEAFF
cdr3_nt: TGTGCCAGCAGCTTTTTTGGGAACACTGAAGCTTTCTTT
d_call: .
v_call: TRBV7-9
clone_size: .
j_call: TRBJ1-1

cdr3_aa: CASRPTGAGNTIYF
cdr3_nt: TGTGCCAGCAGACCAACAGGGGCCGGAAACACCATATATTTT
d_call: TRBD1
v_call: TRBV7-3
clone_size: .
j_call: TRBJ1-3

cdr3_aa: CASSRNQGALQETQYF
cdr3_nt: TGTGCCAGCAGCCGGAACCAGGGGGCTTTACAAGAGACCCAGTACTTC
d_call: TRBD1
v_call: TRBV7-2
clone_size: .
j_call: TRBJ2-5

cdr3_aa: CATSPRTGGAIYEQFF
cdr3_nt: TGTGCCACCAGCCCCCGGACAGGGGGGGCAATTTATGAGCAGTTCTTC
d_call: TRBD1
v_call: TRBV15
clone_size: .
j_call: TRBJ2-1

cdr3_aa: CASSSLTGRNYEQYF
cdr3_nt: TGTGCCAGCAGCTCCCTGACGGGGAGAAATTACGAGCAGTACTTC
d_call: .
v_call: TRBV11-2
clone_size: .
j_call: TRBJ2-7

cdr3_aa: CSVQDRADTEAFF
cdr3_nt: TGCAGCGTCCAGGACAGGGCAGACACTGAAGCTTTCTTT
d_call: TRBD1
v_call: TRBV29-1
clone_size: .
j_call: TRBJ1-1

cdr3_aa: CAWNTGLAALRVYEQYF
cdr3_nt: TGTGCCTGGAATACGGGACTAGCGGCTCTACGGGTCTACGAGCAGTACTTC
d_call: TRBD2
v_call: TRBV30
clone_size: .
j_call: TRBJ2-7

cdr3_aa: CASSPGRDNYGYTF
cdr3_nt: TGTGCCAGCAGTCCAGGGAGAGATAACTATGGCTACACCTTC
d_call: .
v_call: TRBV11-2
clone_size: .
j_call: TRBJ1-2